One and the same sample provided the 19 T cell receptor beta chains below, sequenced in a study of PD-1 blockade in mismatch repair-deficient tumors (dated by TCRdb to the late 2010s). The library was prepared using the immunoSEQ multiplex PCR assay. TCRdb obtained this table from immuneACCESS and retained in-frame rearrangements with V and J assigned. These tables miss some clones; where compared with another copy, unresolved V genes account for less than half of the shortfall, and the remainder is unexplained. The sample table contains roughly 130,000 clones; only one count was recorded for roughly 86% of them. The ten largest clones represent 12% of the sample. The source was peripheral blood, collected approximately 70 weeks after starting pembrolizumab. The receptors originated from an adult with mismatch repair-deficient cancer.

This chain connects TRBV4-3 to TRBJ2-1; D gene unclear. V lost 0 bases and J lost 10, with 4 bases in between. Germline V gene data show CDR1 as LGHNA and CDR2 as YSLEER. This CDR3 spans 11 amino acids. The CDR3 DNA is TGCGCCAGCAGCCAAGATGGCGAGCAGTTCTTC. Its protein product is CASSQDGEQFF.

The CDR3: CASSRNRDRAYEQYF. DNA for the CDR3: TGTGCCAGCAGCCGAAACCGGGACAGGGCCTACGAGCAGTACTTC. The chain joins TRBV4-2 to TRBJ2-7; 9 nucleotides agree with TRBD1. J was trimmed by 2 bases and V by 4 bases; bases with no gene match: 6. The CDR3 consists of 15 residues. Germline CDR1 is LGHNA and CDR2 is YNFKEQ.

This rearrangement joins TRBV6-5 to TRBJ2-3, with unresolved D. Trimming removed 0 bases from V and 2 bases from J, with 9 bases in between. This CDR3 is 15 amino acids long. Germline assignment: CDR1 MNHEY and CDR2 SVGAGI. The CDR3 DNA follows: TGTGCCAGCAGTTACTCCATCGAGAACACAGATACGCAGTATTTT. It is translated as CASSYSIENTDTQYF.

The rearrangement links TRBV19 to TRBJ2-7, with 11 bases matching TRBD1. Germline CDR1 is LNHDA and CDR2 is SQIVND (reference sequence). V shed 5 bases and J 7 bases; nucleotides not matched to a gene: 7. This CDR3 comprises 14 residues. CDR3 sequence: CASSPGTGGWEQYF. The CDR3 region has the DNA TGTGCCAGTAGTCCCGGGACAGGGGGTTGGGAGCAGTACTTC.

This clone has a single count. V and J are TRBV15 and TRBJ2-5, with D possibly being TRBD2 (6 bases). The CDR3 sequence is 18 residues long. Germline CDR1 and CDR2: LNHNV and YYDKDF (reference sequence). V lost 0 bases and J 7 bases, leaving 24 bases between the germline ends. CDR3 bases: TGTGCCACCAGCAGAGATCCGGAGGGGCCGCCTACTAGGGTGACCCAGTACTTC. Its translation is CATSRDPEGPPTRVTQYF.

The gene calls are TRBV29-1 and TRBJ1-4, with 7 positions matching TRBD1. Per the germline V gene, CDR1 is SQVTM and CDR2 is ANQGSEA. The junction had 18 bases not matched to a gene; V was cut back by 7 bases and J by 7 bases. The CDR3 has 16 amino acids. The CDR3 sequence is CSARAETGYESEKLFF. CDR3 coding DNA: TGCAGCGCACGGGCAGAGACAGGGTATGAGAGTGAAAAACTGTTTTTT.

As regards this clone: The sample has other DNA sequences that encode this CDR3 too. The chain links TRBV9 to TRBJ2-1; possible D gene TRBD1, 5 bases. The CDR3 is 14 amino acids. Trimming left V 1 base short and J 1 base short, with 6 bases between. Germline lookup yields CDR1 SGDLS and CDR2 YYNGEE. The CDR3 loop reads CASSVQGSYNEQFF. DNA of the CDR3: TGTGCCAGCAGCGTACAGGGATCCTACAATGAGCAGTTCTTC.

The V gene is TRBV5-6, the J gene TRBJ2-2, with D possibly matching TRBD2 (6 bases). The CDR3 length is 17 residues. The V and J ends lost 0 bases and 5 bases respectively, with 17 bases between them. Germline V gives CDR1 SGHDT, CDR2 YYEEEE. CDR3 nucleotide sequence: TGTGCCAGCAGCTTGGAAGGAGGGGCAGTTGGGACCGGGGAGCTGTTTTTT. It translates to CASSLEGGAVGTGELFF.

This clone came up a few times. The junction and the germline gene differ at one end; a read error may be behind it. This rearrangement joins TRBV2 to TRBJ1-1; D is possibly TRBD1 (6 bases). The CDR3 totals 12 residues. Germline CDR1 SNHLY, CDR2 FYNNEI. CDR3: CASSDPSLTGTF. In DNA form, the CDR3 reads TGTGCCAGCAGTGACCCATCCTTAACAGGGACCTTT.

The rearrangement uses TRBV14 and TRBJ2-1, with D tentatively TRBD2 (5 bases). The CDR3 runs 16 residues. CDR1 and CDR2 (germline): SGHDN, FVKESK. With 1 base removed from V and 5 bases from J, the gap between germline ends came to 15 bases. CDR3 DNA sequence: TGTGCCAGCAGCCAAGGACGGGGAGAGGCCCACAATGAGCAGTTCTTC. Translation gives CASSQGRGEAHNEQFF. The full variable domain, completed using reference TRBV14 and TRBJ2-1, is EAGVTQFPSHSVIEKGQTVTLRCDPISGHDNLYWYRRVMGKEIKFLLHFVKESKQDESGMPNNRFLAERTGGTYSTLKVQPAELEDSGVYFCASSQGRGEAHNEQFFGPGTRLTVL.

The chain is built from TRBV11-2 and TRBJ1-2; the D is unclear. The V and J ends lost 5 bases and 1 base respectively, with 17 bases between them. The V gene's germline CDR1 is SGHAT and CDR2 FQNNGV. The length of the CDR3 is 16 residues. DNA for the CDR3: TGTGCCAGCAGCCTCAACAACAGAGAGATTAACTATGGCTACACCTTC. Its protein is CASSLNNREINYGYTF.

The chain is built from TRBV30 and TRBJ1-1; unclear D gene. Trimming cost V 0 bases and J 1 base, with 6 bases left between them. From germline, CDR1 is GTSNPN and CDR2 SVGIG (reference sequence). The CDR3 runs to 13 residues. In DNA, the CDR3 is TGTGCCTGGAGTGTTATGGGGAACACTGAAGCTTTCTTT. Residues: CAWSVMGNTEAFF.

The V and J genes are TRBV27 and TRBJ2-1, with 7 bases fitting TRBD2. The CDR3 has 20 residues. V was clipped by 8 bases and J by 3 bases; unmatched bases: 25. The V gene's germline CDR1 is MNHEY and CDR2 SMNVEV (reference sequence). The CDR3 nucleotides read TGTGCCAGCCTGAACCTCGAAGCGGGATGGACTAGACCCTACTACAATGAGCAGTTCTTC. Its protein product is CASLNLEAGWTRPYYNEQFF.

The V and J genes are TRBV28 and TRBJ2-7, with D maybe TRBD1 (6 bases). Germline-derived CDR1 and CDR2 are MDHEN and SYDVKM. V was shortened by 4 bases and J by 2 bases, with 9 bases between the two germline ends. The CDR3 contains 13 residues. CDR3: CASSSGATYEQYF. DNA for the CDR3: TGTGCCAGCAGTTCAGGGGCAACCTACGAGCAGTACTTC. Combining the CDR3 with reference TRBV28 and TRBJ2-7 gives the whole variable domain DVKVTQSSRYLVKRTGEKVFLECVQDMDHENMFWYRQDPGLGLRLIYFSYDVKMKEKGDIPEGYSVSREKKERFSLILESASTNQTSMYLCASSSGATYEQYFGPGTRLTVT.

The chain recombines TRBV7-9 with TRBJ2-1; D uncertain. V was cut by 2 bases and J by 10 bases, with 12 bases left in between. This CDR3 contains 13 residues. From germline, CDR1 is SEHNR and CDR2 FQNEAQ (reference sequence). The CDR3 protein is CASSLFGRGEQFF. The CDR3 DNA sequence: TGTGCCAGCAGCTTATTTGGTCGTGGAGAGCAGTTCTTC.

The chain carries TRBV7-2 and TRBJ2-2; D uncertain. Trimming removed 5 bases from V and 6 bases from J, with 7 bases in between. CDR3 length equals 12 residues. Germline CDR1 is SGHTA and CDR2 is FQGNSA. CDR3: CASSPPAGELFF. The DNA of the CDR3 is TGTGCCAGCAGCCCACCCGCCGGGGAGCTGTTTTTT.

The chain couples TRBV9 to TRBJ2-1, with D perhaps TRBD2 (7 bases). This CDR3 contains 16 residues. The germline V gene encodes CDR1 SGDLS and CDR2 YYNGEE. V dropped 4 bases and J dropped 5 bases, with 19 bases sitting between them. This CDR3 reads CASSPGGREFHNEQFF. The CDR3 DNA reads TGTGCCAGCAGCCCCGGGGGGCGGGAGTTCCACAATGAGCAGTTCTTC.

J is TRBJ2-7 and V is TRBV9; D gene uncertain. Germline CDR1 and CDR2: SGDLS and YYNGEE. The CDR3 is 13 amino acids. Trimming pared 4 bases from V and 3 bases from J, leaving 11 bases between. This CDR3 reads CASSHGPGYEQYF. The CDR3 region has the DNA TGTGCCAGCAGCCACGGGCCGGGCTACGAGCAGTACTTC.

This CDR3 reads CASTNTEAFF. CDR3 DNA: TGTGCCAGCACTAACACTGAAGCTTTCTTT. The chain couples TRBV21-1 to TRBJ1-1. TRBV21-1 is noted as a pseudogene. The CDR3 has 10 residues.